A single sample is the source of the 25 T cell receptor beta chains below, sequenced in a study of blood T cell repertoires in COVID-19. Only in-frame clones appear in the TCRdb table, and some are missing; sequencing was by immunoSEQ multiplex PCR. The table lists 45,000 to 50,000 clones, 85% to 90% of them singletons. The sequenced material came from peripheral blood. Receptors were obtained from a human donor in a cohort sampled during active COVID-19.

The chain recombines TRBV6-5 with TRBJ1-3, with TRBD1 identical over 8 bases. The germline V gene has CDR1 MNHEY and CDR2 SVGAGI. The CDR3 totals 14 residues. Trimming removed 6 bases from V and 4 bases from J; junction bases left unmatched: 5. The CDR3, as DNA: TGTGCCAGCAGCTTGGACAGGGCCGGAAACACCATATATTTT. Its protein product is CASSLDRAGNTIYF.

This clone was detected once. This chain uses TRBV14 with TRBJ2-7; the match to TRBD1 covers 11 bases. The CDR3 totals 15 residues. V was pared by 5 bases and J by 3 bases, with 6 bases of the junction left unmatched. The germline gives CDR1 SGHDN, CDR2 FVKESK. This CDR3 reads CASSDRGTGGYEQYF. The CDR3 nucleotides are TGTGCCAGCAGCGACCGTGGGACAGGGGGCTACGAGCAGTACTTC.

This chain uses TRBV18 with TRBJ1-1; D is unclear. Germline CDR1 and CDR2: KGHSH and LQKENI. Trimming left V 0 bases short and J 10 bases short, with 15 bases between. CDR3 length: 14 amino acids. The CDR3 nucleotides are TGTGCCAGCTCACCACCGTGGAGCTTGGTTTCAGCTTTCTTT. Amino acids: CASSPPWSLVSAFF.

With regard to this clone: Its ends do not fully match the called genes, so a read error is possible. This chain joins TRBV6-2 or TRBV6-3 and TRBJ2-1; 9 bases match TRBD1. The length of the CDR3 is 15 residues. Germline V gene data show CDR1 as MNHEY and CDR2 as SVGEGT. CDR3 sequence (DNA): TGTGCCAGCAGCACTACCGGGACAGGGAACAAGGAGCAGTTCTTC. Translated: CASSTTGTGNKEQFF.

The V gene is TRBV30, the J gene TRBJ1-5, with TRBD1 matching over 7 bases. The CDR3 consists of 15 residues. The ends lost 3 bases at V and 0 bases at J; junction bases unmatched: 5. Germline V gene lookup returns CDR1 GTSNPN and CDR2 SVGIG (reference sequence). CDR3 residues: CAWSPGQHSNQPQHF. DNA for the CDR3: TGTGCCTGGAGCCCGGGACAGCATAGCAATCAGCCCCAGCATTTT.

V gene TRBV30 combines with J gene TRBJ1-4; D is possibly TRBD1 (5 bases). Between the trimmed V and J ends, which lost 1 base and 6 bases, there was a span of 12 bases. In germline, CDR1 is GTSNPN, CDR2 SVGIG (reference sequence). The CDR3 extends over 14 amino acids. The CDR3 coding sequence is TGTGCCTGGAGTGAACCGGGGGTGGATGAAAAACTGTTTTTT. This encodes CAWSEPGVDEKLFF. The full variable domain, rest sourced from reference TRBV30 and TRBJ1-4, is SQTIHQWPATLVQPVGSPLSLECTVEGTSNPNLYWYRQAAGRGLQLLFYSVGIGQISSEVPQNLSASRPQDRQFILSSKKLLLSDSGFYLCAWSEPGVDEKLFFGSGTQLSVL.

The rearrangement uses TRBV9 and TRBJ2-2, with 7 bases that match TRBD2. Germline V lookup: CDR1 SGDLS, CDR2 YYNGEE. The CDR3 has 16 residues. After removal of 0 bases from V and 4 bases from J, the junction contained 6 bases not matched to a gene. The CDR3 loop is CASSVERSGATGELFF. In nucleotides, the CDR3 is TGTGCCAGCAGCGTAGAACGGAGCGGGGCCACCGGGGAGCTGTTTTTT. The entire variable domain, with the rest obtained from reference TRBV9 and TRBJ2-2, is as follows: DSGVTQTPKHLITATGQRVTLRCSPRSGDLSVYWYQQSLDQGLQFLIQYYNGEERAKGNILERFSAQQFPDLHSELNLSSLELGDSALYFCASSVERSGATGELFFGEGSRLTVL.

This clone was detected only a few times. V usage is TRBV7-2 and J usage is TRBJ2-5, with 10 bases aligning to TRBD2. The CDR3 totals 14 residues. V trimming: 11 bases; J trimming: 4 bases; junction bases outside the gene matches: 10. Per germline, CDR1 SGHTA and CDR2 FQGNSA. In DNA form, the CDR3 reads TGTGCCGCAGCTTCATCTAGCGGGGGAGAGACCCAGTACTTC. Its protein product is CAAASSSGGETQYF.

This chain links TRBV9 with TRBJ2-3; D gene ambiguous. Germline-derived CDR1 and CDR2 are SGDLS and YYNGEE. Trimming removed 2 bases from V and 0 bases from J, with 7 bases in between. The CDR3 runs to 14 residues. For the CDR3, the DNA is TGTGCCAGCAGCGTTGGCGGCAGCACAGATACGCAGTATTTT. Protein product: CASSVGGSTDTQYF.

The rearrangement links TRBV15 to TRBJ1-6; D perhaps matches TRBD1 (5 bases). The V end was cut by 0 bases, the J end by 7 bases, with 13 bases between. Germline values: CDR1 LNHNV, CDR2 YYDKDF (reference sequence). The length of the CDR3 is 16 residues. The CDR3 sequence: CATSRDPPRGNSPLHF. In nucleotides, the CDR3 is TGTGCCACCAGCAGAGATCCCCCTCGGGGGAATTCACCCCTCCACTTT.

This rearrangement joins TRBV10-3 to TRBJ1-4, with a tentative D call TRBD1 (6 bases). CDR1 is ENHRY, CDR2 SYGVKD, per germline. There are 15 residues in the CDR3. Deletions cut 4 bases from V and 6 bases from J, with 15 bases between. The chain's CDR3 is CAISGNRVADEKLFF. DNA of the CDR3: TGTGCCATCAGTGGGAACAGGGTAGCTGATGAAAAACTGTTTTTT.

The chain combines TRBV3-1 (or the pseudogene TRBV3-2) with TRBJ1-3; 7 bases align to TRBD1. The J segment lost 2 bases and the V segment lost 0 bases, leaving 4 bases of the junction unmatched. The CDR3 has 16 amino acids. Germline V gives CDR1 LGHDT, CDR2 YNNKEL (reference sequence). The CDR3 DNA reads TGTGCCAGCAGCCAAGATAAGGGGGCGGCTGGAAACACCATATATTTT. It encodes CASSQDKGAAGNTIYF.

The rearrangement links TRBV21-1 to TRBJ2-1; the table gives TRBD2 as D, unverified against the DNA. TRBV21-1 is a known pseudogene. CDR3 length equals 18 residues. The CDR3 loop reads CASSKEGLAGGHYNEQFF. The CDR3 DNA reads TGTGCCAGCAGCAAAGAGGGACTAGCGGGGGGGCATTACAATGAGCAGTTCTTC.

This chain joins TRBV28 and TRBJ2-3; D unresolved. This CDR3 is built from 14 residues. Trimming removed 0 bases at V and 0 bases at J, with 4 bases between. From germline, CDR1 is MDHEN and CDR2 SYDVKM. The CDR3 sequence is CASSLWGSTDTQYF. CDR3 DNA sequence: TGTGCCAGCAGTTTATGGGGCAGCACAGATACGCAGTATTTT. The whole variable domain, remainder taken from reference TRBV28 and TRBJ2-3, is DVKVTQSSRYLVKRTGEKVFLECVQDMDHENMFWYRQDPGLGLRLIYFSYDVKMKEKGDIPEGYSVSREKKERFSLILESASTNQTSMYLCASSLWGSTDTQYFGPGTRLTVL.

The V call is TRBV5-1, the J call TRBJ2-3, with D unresolved. Germline V gives CDR1 SGHRS, CDR2 YFSETQ. The germline V and J ends were trimmed by 1 base and 4 bases, with 13 bases remaining between them. CDR3 length: 15 amino acids. The CDR3 coding sequence is TGCGCCAGCAGCTTGAGGCCTAGAGGCGCAGATACGCAGTATTTT. Its protein product is CASSLRPRGADTQYF.

This sequence joins TRBV29-1 and TRBJ1-2; a weak D match, TRBD1 (6 bases). The germline V and J ends were trimmed by 3 bases and 7 bases, with 12 bases remaining between them. The CDR3 totals 12 residues. Germline V gives CDR1 SQVTM, CDR2 ANQGSEA. CDR3 protein: CSVESGGAGYTF. The CDR3 DNA sequence: TGCAGCGTTGAGAGTGGGGGGGCTGGCTACACCTTC. The full variable domain, its missing parts supplied by reference TRBV29-1 and TRBJ1-2, is SAVISQKPSRDICQRGTSLTIQCQVDSQVTMMFWYRQQPGQSLTLIATANQGSEATYESGFVIDKFPISRPNLTFSTLTVSNMSPEDSSIYLCSVESGGAGYTFGSGTRLTVV.

The V gene is TRBV30, the J gene TRBJ1-5, with TRBD1 identical over 8 bases. After removal of 4 bases from V and 4 bases from J, the junction contained 6 bases not matched to a gene. Germline V gives CDR1 GTSNPN, CDR2 SVGIG (reference sequence). CDR3 size: 14 residues. Here the CDR3 reads CAWTGQGVNQPQHF. The CDR3 nucleotides read TGTGCCTGGACCGGACAGGGTGTGAATCAGCCCCAGCATTTT. Combining the CDR3 with reference TRBV30 and TRBJ1-5 gives the whole variable domain SQTIHQWPATLVQPVGSPLSLECTVEGTSNPNLYWYRQAAGRGLQLLFYSVGIGQISSEVPQNLSASRPQDRQFILSSKKLLLSDSGFYLCAWTGQGVNQPQHFGDGTRLSIL.

V usage is TRBV18 and J usage is TRBJ1-2; perhaps TRBD1 as D (6 bases). Trimming cost V 4 bases and J 4 bases, with 10 bases left between them. Germline V lookup: CDR1 KGHSH, CDR2 LQKENI. CDR3 size: 13 residues. DNA of the CDR3: TGTGCCAGCTCACAGGGGGACGTCTATGGCTACACCTTC. It encodes CASSQGDVYGYTF.

This CDR3 is CASSPVRGGESNEQFF. CDR3 in DNA: TGTGCCAGCAGCCCAGTTCGGGGGGGAGAGTCAAATGAGCAGTTCTTC. V is TRBV7-9 and J is TRBJ2-1, with 8 bases aligning to TRBD2. The CDR3 has 16 amino acids. The germline CDR1 and CDR2 sequences are SEHNR and FQNEAQ (reference sequence). The V segment lost 5 bases and the J segment 7 bases; nucleotides outside the gene matches: 13.

This chain connects TRBV30 to TRBJ1-6; a weak D match, TRBD1 (5 bases). Per the germline V gene, CDR1 is GTSNPN and CDR2 is SVGIG (reference sequence). V dropped 0 bases and J dropped 4 bases, with 10 bases sitting between them. The CDR3 has 15 residues. Written as DNA, the CDR3 is TGTGCCTGGAGTGTACGGGGGGATTATAATTCACCCCTCCACTTT. Protein sequence: CAWSVRGDYNSPLHF.

J is TRBJ2-7 and V is TRBV5-1; no firm D call. V lost 0 bases to trimming and J lost 6 bases, with 19 bases between them. The CDR3 runs to 16 residues. Germline V lookup: CDR1 SGHRS, CDR2 YFSETQ. DNA of the CDR3: TGCGCCAGCAGCTTGGTGGCGGATCCAAAGGTAGGCGAGCAGTACTTC. Translating it yields CASSLVADPKVGEQYF.

This chain uses TRBV5-6 with TRBJ2-7; 10 bases match TRBD2. CDR3 length: 15 residues. Losses at the gene ends were 2 bases for V and 7 bases for J; bases not matched to a gene: 9. Germline V gene sequence: CDR1 SGHDT, CDR2 YYEEEE. CDR3 protein: CASSFRTSGHREQYF. Here the CDR3 DNA reads TGTGCCAGCAGCTTCCGGACTAGCGGACATCGTGAGCAGTACTTC.

The V gene is TRBV7-3, the J gene TRBJ2-7; D may be TRBD1 (5 bases). Germline-derived CDR1 and CDR2 are SGHTA and FQGTGA. V lost 3 bases to trimming and J lost 9 bases, with 12 bases between them. The length of the CDR3 is 12 residues. The CDR3 protein is CASSLDTQVQYF. DNA for the CDR3: TGTGCCAGCAGCTTGGACACCCAGGTGCAGTACTTC. The full variable domain, rest sourced from reference TRBV7-3 and TRBJ2-7, is GAGVSQTPSNKVTEKGKYVELRCDPISGHTALYWYRQSLGQGPEFLIYFQGTGAADDSGLPNDRFFAVRPEGSVSTLKIQRTERGDSAVYLCASSLDTQVQYFGPGTRLTVT.

The J gene is TRBJ2-3, the V gene TRBV4-3, with 8 bases matching TRBD2. The CDR3 loop spans 15 amino acids. Germline V CDR1 and CDR2: LGHNA, YSLEER. V gave up 6 bases and J gave up 0 bases; unmatched junction bases: 5. The CDR3 DNA follows: TGCGCCAGCAGTCATAGCGGGGTTAGCACAGATACGCAGTATTTT. Residues: CASSHSGVSTDTQYF.

This clone was counted a single time. The genes are TRBV9 and TRBJ2-1; TRBD1 matches 7 bases. CDR1 is SGDLS and CDR2 is YYNGEE in the germline V gene. Trimming cost V 0 bases and J 3 bases; bases outside gene matches: 6. This CDR3 comprises 16 residues. As DNA, the CDR3 is TGTGCCAGCAGCGTAGAAGAGGGGGCACACTACAATGAGCAGTTCTTC. This encodes CASSVEEGAHYNEQFF.